These T cell receptor beta chains were read from a single sample in a study of CD8+CD57+ T cells in acquired aplastic anemia. TCRdb processed the reads anew with MiXCR; each CDR3 protein has one entry. Of fewer than 250,000 distinct CDR3 sequences listed, around 45% were seen once; the top ten hold 7.8%. Sequences were obtained from sorted CD4+, CD8+, or CD8+CD57+ T cells (not recorded which) from PBMCs. All receptors come from a human donor with aplastic anemia. The CDR3 runs from the conserved cysteine through the conserved F or W. A D gene is named only where the DNA matches it firmly.

d_call v_call cdr3_aa
- TRBV10-3 CAISTENTEAFF
- TRBV7-9 CASSPQEFYGYTF
TRBD1 TRBV7-2 CASSFSGTGGEQYF
TRBD2 TRBV7-6 CASSLVERGFTDTQYF
- TRBV24-1 CATSDHREDTQYF
- TRBV7-9 CASSAGPGGNEQFF
TRBD1 TRBV3-1 CASSQDRTGGWGETQYF
- TRBV19 CASRDDRQGNLIQHF
- TRBV20-1 CSARASVLETQYF
- TRBV7-9 CASSLNGRDDQPQHF
- TRBV10-3 CAIFPDEQYF
TRBD2 TRBV2 CASRGGLAGGSDTQYF
- TRBV7-6 CASSLVSGRETQYF
- TRBV20-1 CSARDLGLDIYEQYF
TRBD1 TRBV11-2 CASSLTQGITEAFF
- TRBV24-1 CASSGDLGAVSKNIQYF
TRBD2 TRBV5-1 CASSLVAGGPGELFF
- TRBV7-9 CASSTRRGSNSPLHF
- TRBV25-1 CASSESYRNYGYTF
TRBD1 TRBV15 CATSRDRRGIYNEQFF
- TRBV24-1 CATSEPGRREAFF
- TRBV4-3 CASGQEGFSTDTQYF
- TRBV10-3 CAISYTDELYEQYF
TRBD2 TRBV3-1 CASSQDIASGSMDEQFF
TRBD1 TRBV20-1 CSARSTGTEPPEQYF
- TRBV7-6 CASSLFRGGEQFF
- TRBV20-1 CSASRSYNEQFF
- TRBV7-8 CASSRVENTEAFF
- TRBV7-3 CASSPGSLNTGELFF
- TRBV29-1 CSVEQGRSNEQFF
TRBD1 TRBV12-3/TRBV12-4 CASSWDRGHSGELFF
- TRBV29-1 CSVVTGTGTYEQYF
- TRBV7-9 CASSLNPTYEQYF
TRBD1 TRBV20-1 CSARVADRVTEAFF
- TRBV7-3 CASSPQKGSGNTIYF
- TRBV6-5 CASTVNDQPQHF
TRBD1 TRBV10-3 CAISETGVGSPLHF